The clone carrying this TCR beta chain was recorded many times. Its specificity is unknown. Amplification of TCR beta CDR3 regions was performed using RNA transcripts as template. An initial round of RT-PCR targeting the TCR CDR3 relied on the HTBI primer set. TCRdb recomputed calls from the multiplex PCR reads with MiXCR, one row per CDR3 protein. The sample gives about 380,000 distinct CDR3 sequences, approximately 15% of which show up once; 20% is in the top ten. This specimen comes from a study of T cells in Graves' hyperthyroidism and ophthalmopathy. PBMCs were collected from a roughly 9.7 ml volume of fresh peripheral blood. Trimming took off 6 bases at V and 3 bases at J, with 8 bases between the two ends. The CDR3 covers 13 residues. Germline CDR1 and CDR2: SNHLY and FYNNEI. Study-level points and caveats: A model of 13 V-J features distinguished ophthalmopathy from stable hyperthyroidism.

The sample consisted of blood. The rearrangement joins TRBV2 to TRBJ1-4, with D perhaps matching TRBD1 (5 bases). This clonotype originated in a man younger than 40 with Graves' hyperthyroidism that later progressed to Graves' ophthalmopathy. CDR3 DNA: TGTGCCAGCAGCCTGACAGCTAATGAAAAACTGTTTTTT. This encodes CASSLTANEKLFF.